These 21 T cell receptor beta chains were sequenced from one sample in a study of CD8 T cells in Susac syndrome. RNA in amounts of roughly 0.5 to 1 ug was reverse transcribed with random hexamers. Each CDR3 protein is one row after TCRdb ran MiXCR on the immunoSEQ multiplex PCR reads. The sample has some 260,000 distinct CDR3 sequences; approximately 85% are singletons. The sequencing sample was made of CD8+ T cells from PBMCs. All receptors derive from a human donor with multiple sclerosis.

V usage is TRBV7-8 and J usage is TRBJ2-3; D uncertain. V lost 4 bases and J 0 bases, leaving 8 bases between the germline ends. The CDR3 runs 14 residues. Germline V gives CDR1 SGHVS, CDR2 FQNEAQ. The chain's CDR3 is CASSSTDSTDTQYF. Here the CDR3 DNA reads TGTGCCAGCAGCTCGACCGACAGCACAGATACGCAGTATTTT. Full variable domain (remainder filled in from reference TRBV7-8 and TRBJ2-3): GAGVSQSPRYKVAKRGQDVALRCDPISGHVSLFWYQQALGQGPEFLTYFQNEAQLDKSGLPSDRFFAERPEGSVSTLKIQRTQQEDSAVYLCASSSTDSTDTQYFGPGTRLTVL.

J is TRBJ2-7 and V is TRBV27; 8 bases are shared with TRBD1. The trim removed 6 bases at V and 3 bases at J, leaving 16 bases unmatched. Germline values: CDR1 MNHEY, CDR2 SMNVEV (reference sequence). There are 17 residues in the CDR3. DNA of the CDR3: TGTGCCAGCAGACCGGGGGCAGGGGGCCAACTCATCTACGAGCAGTACTTC. Encoded protein: CASRPGAGGQLIYEQYF.

This chain links TRBV27 with TRBJ1-1, with D possibly TRBD1 on 5 matching bases. Germline values: CDR1 MNHEY, CDR2 SMNVEV (reference sequence). Trimming took 4 bases from V and 0 from J, leaving 12 bases between them. The CDR3 is made up of 15 amino acids. In DNA, the CDR3 is TGTGCCAGCAGTTACCACAGGTCAATGAACACTGAAGCTTTCTTT. Amino acids: CASSYHRSMNTEAFF.

The chain joins TRBV12-3 or TRBV12-4 to TRBJ1-1; D ambiguous. This CDR3 is 12 amino acids long. The V end was cut by 3 bases, the J end by 9 bases, with 11 bases between. CDR3 DNA sequence: TGTGCCAGCAGTTTCGAACAGCAAAAAGCTTTCTTT. This gives the protein CASSFEQQKAFF.

For the CDR3, the DNA is TGTGCCAGCAGTTCCCGGGACGGAGCAGAGACCCAGTACTTC. This gives the protein CASSSRDGAETQYF. The chain uses TRBV12-3 or TRBV12-4 and TRBJ2-5, with D perhaps TRBD1 or TRBD2 (5 bases each). The CDR3 runs 14 residues. Trimming removed 4 bases from V and 4 bases from J, with 13 bases in between.

The chain has TRBV11-2 and TRBJ2-3, with 10 bases lining up with TRBD2. The length of the CDR3 is 19 residues. Germline V gene sequence: CDR1 SGHAT, CDR2 FQNNGV. Trimming removed 4 bases from V and 2 bases from J; junction bases left unmatched: 15. CDR3 coding DNA: TGTGCCAGCAGCTCGGGGAGGGCTAGCGGGAGCGCTGCCACAGATACGCAGTATTTT. This gives the protein CASSSGRASGSAATDTQYF.

This chain uses TRBV30 with TRBJ1-5; unclear D gene. The germline CDR1 and CDR2 sequences are GTSNPN and SVGIG (reference sequence). There are 16 residues in the CDR3. The germline V and J ends were trimmed by 2 bases and 6 bases, with 20 bases remaining between them. Here the CDR3 DNA reads TGTGCCTGGAGTCCCCCCGAGGTCAGGATCGGTCAGCCCCAGCATTTT. Protein sequence: CAWSPPEVRIGQPQHF.

The CDR3 loop is CASNGQALAISSNQPQHF. The CDR3 DNA reads as TGTGCCAGCAACGGACAGGCCCTCGCTATTTCTAGCAATCAGCCCCAGCATTTT. V gene TRBV21-1 combines with J gene TRBJ1-5; the D call TRBD1 from the table was never checked on the DNA. TRBV21-1 is recorded as a pseudogene. The CDR3 loop spans 18 amino acids.

The genes are TRBV4-2 and TRBJ2-7, with 9 bases aligning to TRBD1. V shed 4 bases, J shed 5 bases, and the junction held 9 bases outside the gene matches. The CDR3 is 15 residues long. Germline CDR1 and CDR2: LGHNA and YNFKEQ. As DNA, the CDR3 is TGTGCCAGCAGCCCGTGGGACAGGGAGGCCCACGAGCAGTACTTC. This gives the protein CASSPWDREAHEQYF.

The chain combines TRBV2 with TRBJ1-1; maybe TRBD1 (5 bases). Germline V gene data show CDR1 as SNHLY and CDR2 as FYNNEI. The CDR3 contains 17 residues. V lost 9 bases and J 2 bases, leaving 25 bases between the germline ends. Written as DNA, the CDR3 is TGTGCCAGTCAAAGTCCTTATCGGACACAGCAAAACACTGAAGCTTTCTTT. It is translated as CASQSPYRTQQNTEAFF.

V and J are TRBV4-1 and TRBJ2-7, with 9 bases fitting TRBD2. The CDR3 is 15 residues long. The V segment lost 3 bases and the J segment 0 bases; nucleotides outside the gene matches: 3. Per germline, CDR1 MGHRA and CDR2 YSYEKL. Here the CDR3 reads CASSHLLAGSYEQYF. The CDR3 DNA reads TGCGCCAGCAGCCATCTACTAGCGGGCTCCTACGAGCAGTACTTC.

This clonotype appeared a few times. V gene TRBV27 combines with J gene TRBJ1-5; D not resolved. CDR3 size: 15 residues. The germline V gene encodes CDR1 MNHEY and CDR2 SMNVEV (reference sequence). The germline V and J ends were trimmed by 3 bases and 0 bases, with 9 bases remaining between them. The CDR3 sequence is CASSLGRYSNQPQHF. CDR3 sequence (DNA): TGTGCCAGCAGTTTGGGCAGGTATAGCAATCAGCCCCAGCATTTT.

The rearrangement links TRBV11-2 to TRBJ2-1; D may correspond to TRBD1 or TRBD2 (6 bases each). V lost 0 bases, J lost 3 bases, and 15 bases lay in between. The germline gives CDR1 SGHAT, CDR2 FQNNGV. The CDR3 runs to 17 residues. CDR3 loop: CASSLEKGEVNYNEQFF. The CDR3 nucleotides are TGTGCCAGCAGCTTAGAGAAGGGGGAGGTAAACTACAATGAGCAGTTCTTC. Full variable domain (missing parts from reference TRBV11-2 and TRBJ2-1): EAGVAQSPRYKIIEKRQSVAFWCNPISGHATLYWYQQILGQGPKLLIQFQNNGVVDDSQLPKDRFSAERLKGVDSTLKIQPAKLEDSAVYLCASSLEKGEVNYNEQFFGPGTRLTVL.

This chain links TRBV7-3 with TRBJ1-1; D may be TRBD1 (5 bases). CDR1 is SGHTA, CDR2 FQGTGA, per germline. The CDR3 covers 16 residues. With 1 base removed from V and 0 bases from J, the gap between germline ends came to 12 bases. This CDR3 is CASSLRAGRMNTEAFF. The CDR3 DNA sequence: TGTGCCAGCAGCTTAAGGGCGGGACGGATGAACACTGAAGCTTTCTTT.

This clonotype appeared a few times. The chain joins TRBV9 to TRBJ2-5; D is unclear. Germline V gives CDR1 SGDLS, CDR2 YYNGEE. V was cut by 0 bases and J by 3 bases, with 6 bases left in between. The CDR3 is 13 residues long. The CDR3 DNA reads TGTGCCAGCAGCGTAGGAGGTGAAGAGACCCAGTACTTC. This translates into CASSVGGEETQYF.

This clonotype has more than one count but fewer than ten. The V and J genes are TRBV7-9 and TRBJ2-7, with 7 bases fitting TRBD2. Trimming took 7 bases from V and 3 from J; bases not matched to a gene: 6. Per germline, CDR1 SEHNR and CDR2 FQNEAQ (reference sequence). CDR3 length: 13 residues. The CDR3 region is CASTEGLRYEQYF. CDR3 in DNA: TGTGCCAGCACCGAGGGACTACGCTACGAGCAGTACTTC.

This clonotype was picked up one time. The chain carries TRBV27 and TRBJ2-1; D perhaps matches TRBD2 (6 bases). Looked up from germline, CDR1 is MNHEY and CDR2 is SMNVEV (reference sequence). This CDR3 region has 15 residues. Between the trimmed V and J ends, which lost 5 bases and 3 bases, there was a span of 14 bases. The CDR3 sequence: CASSPLAHIYNEQFF. The CDR3 DNA follows: TGTGCCAGCAGTCCCCTAGCGCACATCTACAATGAGCAGTTCTTC.

This sequence joins TRBV20-1 and TRBJ2-1; 9 nucleotides match TRBD1. This CDR3 region has 18 residues. Trimming removed 6 bases from V and 3 bases from J; junction bases left unmatched: 18. CDR1 and CDR2 (germline): DFQATT, SNEGSKA (reference sequence). Written as DNA, the CDR3 is TGCAGTGCCTCAGAATTTGTACAGGGGGCCGAATTCTACAATGAGCAGTTCTTC. It yields the protein CSASEFVQGAEFYNEQFF.

The chain couples TRBV28 to TRBJ2-3; either TRBD1 or TRBD2 may fit D (5 bases each). The CDR3 covers 12 residues. The germline V gene has CDR1 MDHEN and CDR2 SYDVKM. Trimming stripped 3 bases from V and 11 bases from J, with 12 bases between. The CDR3 here is CASSFRRGWQYF. The CDR3, as DNA: TGTGCCAGCAGTTTTCGTCGGGGCTGGCAGTATTTT.

The chain employs TRBV27 and TRBJ1-1; D perhaps matches TRBD1 (5 bases). V dropped 3 bases and J dropped 6 bases, with 11 bases sitting between them. Per the germline V gene, CDR1 is MNHEY and CDR2 is SMNVEV (reference sequence). This CDR3 comprises 13 residues. Here the CDR3 DNA reads TGTGCCAGCAGTTTCGCGGACACCCCTGAAGCTTTCTTT. Amino acids: CASSFADTPEAFF.

In its sample, this clonotype was seen a few times. The CDR3, as DNA: TGTGCCAGCAGTTTAACCGGGCCTTCCTACGAGCAGTACTTC. Its translation: CASSLTGPSYEQYF. V and J are TRBV28 and TRBJ2-7; D is unclear. CDR3 length: 14 residues. Germline V CDR1 and CDR2: MDHEN, SYDVKM. Trimming took off 2 bases at V and 1 base at J, with 9 bases between the two ends.